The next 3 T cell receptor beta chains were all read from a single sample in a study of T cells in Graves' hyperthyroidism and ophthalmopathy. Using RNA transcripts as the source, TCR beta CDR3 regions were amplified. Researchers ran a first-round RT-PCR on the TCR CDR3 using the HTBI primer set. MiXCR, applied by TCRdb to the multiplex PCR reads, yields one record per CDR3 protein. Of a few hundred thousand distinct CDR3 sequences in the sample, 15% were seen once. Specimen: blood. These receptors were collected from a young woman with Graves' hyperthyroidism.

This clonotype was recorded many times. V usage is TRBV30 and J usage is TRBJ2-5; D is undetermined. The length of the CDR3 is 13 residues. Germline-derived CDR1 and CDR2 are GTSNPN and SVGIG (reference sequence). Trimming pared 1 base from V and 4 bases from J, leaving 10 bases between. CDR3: CAWSGHSGETQYF. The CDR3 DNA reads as TGTGCCTGGAGTGGTCACTCTGGAGAGACCCAGTACTTC.

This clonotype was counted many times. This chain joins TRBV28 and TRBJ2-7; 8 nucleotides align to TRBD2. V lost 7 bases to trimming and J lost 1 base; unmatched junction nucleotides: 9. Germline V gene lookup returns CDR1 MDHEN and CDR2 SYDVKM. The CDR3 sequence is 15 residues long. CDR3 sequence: CASTSPGLGSYEQYF. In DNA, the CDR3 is TGTGCCAGCACCTCACCGGGACTAGGATCCTACGAGCAGTACTTC. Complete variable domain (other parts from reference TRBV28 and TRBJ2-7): DVKVTQSSRYLVKRTGEKVFLECVQDMDHENMFWYRQDPGLGLRLIYFSYDVKMKEKGDIPEGYSVSREKKERFSLILESASTNQTSMYLCASTSPGLGSYEQYFGPGTRLTVT.

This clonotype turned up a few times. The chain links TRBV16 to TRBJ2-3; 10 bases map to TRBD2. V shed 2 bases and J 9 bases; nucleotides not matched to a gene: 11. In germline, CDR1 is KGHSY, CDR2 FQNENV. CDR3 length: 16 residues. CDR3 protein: CASSQRRAGGSQTQYF. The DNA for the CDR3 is TGTGCCAGCAGCCAACGCCGAGCGGGAGGGAGTCAAACGCAGTATTTT.